This passage covers 3 T cell receptor beta chains from one sample sequenced in a study of monozygotic twins with inflammatory bowel disease (dated by TCRdb to between 2017 and 2020). Library preparation employed 5' RACE. The instrument was an Illumina HiSeq 2500. Following TCRdb reprocessing, every CDR3 protein sequence forms one entry, and DNA is not provided. The data table for this sample lists 440,000 or so distinct CDR3 sequences. The top ten clonotypes cover approximately 2.3% of the sample. The sample taken for sequencing was blood. The receptors come from a human donor with ulcerative colitis or Crohn's disease, or a healthy co-twin of an affected twin (not recorded which).

The V gene is TRBV29-1, the J gene TRBJ1-1; TCRdb returns TRBD1, unconfirmable since there is no DNA. The CDR3 runs to 14 residues. Germline loops: CDR1 SQVTM, CDR2 ANQGSEA. The CDR3 spells CSVSGRISPTEAFF.

The V call is TRBV7-9, the J call TRBJ2-1. CDR1 SEHNR and CDR2 FQNEAQ come from the germline V gene (reference sequence). The CDR3 loop spans 12 amino acids. The CDR3 sequence: CAIAPSYNEQFF.

V gene TRBV24-1 combines with J gene TRBJ2-2; TCRdb lists TRBD1, though no DNA is available to test this call. From germline, CDR1 is KGHDR and CDR2 SFDVKD. The CDR3 spans 14 residues. Here the CDR3 reads CATMEGSPTGELFF.